The 6 T cell receptor beta chains reported below all come from one sample, sequenced in a study of control samples from healthy donors and cancer patients. Measured with immunoSEQ multiplex PCR; TCRdb has only the in-frame clones, and not every one. The sample lists 150,000 or so clones; over 85% were seen once. The sample was blood. These receptors came from a man younger than 35 in good health.

The chain combines TRBV28 with TRBJ2-1; perhaps TRBD2 as D (5 bases). The CDR3 totals 14 residues. Per germline, CDR1 MDHEN and CDR2 SYDVKM. V lost 1 base to trimming and J lost 5 bases, with 9 bases between them. DNA of the CDR3: TGTGCCAGCAGTTTATCCGGACTTGACAATGAGCAGTTCTTC. As protein: CASSLSGLDNEQFF.

This rearrangement joins TRBV4-2 to TRBJ2-5; 7 nucleotides align to TRBD1. Germline trimming cut 1 base from V and 0 bases from J; bases unmatched to any gene: 8. Germline V CDR1 and CDR2: LGHNA, YNFKEQ. The CDR3 has 17 residues. As DNA, the CDR3 is TGTGCCAGCAGCCAAGTTTACAGGGGTCAGTACCAAGAGACCCAGTACTTC. It is translated as CASSQVYRGQYQETQYF.

The rearrangement joins TRBV3-1 (or the pseudogene TRBV3-2) to TRBJ1-4; D call uncertain. This CDR3 has 16 residues. V was clipped by 0 bases and J by 4 bases, with 12 bases between them. Germline V gene sequence: CDR1 LGHDT, CDR2 YNNKEL (reference sequence). The CDR3 here is CASSQDLADFNEKLFF. CDR3 bases: TGTGCCAGCAGCCAAGATCTGGCAGACTTTAATGAAAAACTGTTTTTT.

This chain connects TRBV3-1 (or the pseudogene TRBV3-2) to TRBJ2-5; D remains ambiguous. The germline CDR1 and CDR2 sequences are LGHDT and YNNKEL (reference sequence). There are 11 residues in the CDR3. V lost 2 bases, J lost 2 bases, and 0 bases lay in between. The CDR3 nucleotides are TGTGCCAGCAGCCAACAAGAGACCCAGTACTTC. Translation: CASSQQETQYF.

Here the CDR3 DNA reads TGTGCCAGCAGCCACCGGACTAGCGGGAGTTGGAACACCGGGGAGCTGTTTTTT. This encodes CASSHRTSGSWNTGELFF. The V call is TRBV9, the J call TRBJ2-2; TRBD2 matches 13 bases. CDR1 and CDR2 (germline): SGDLS, YYNGEE. J lost 1 base, V lost 4 bases, and 7 bases had no gene match. CDR3 size: 18 residues. The whole variable domain, remainder taken from reference TRBV9 and TRBJ2-2, is DSGVTQTPKHLITATGQRVTLRCSPRSGDLSVYWYQQSLDQGLQFLIQYYNGEERAKGNILERFSAQQFPDLHSELNLSSLELGDSALYFCASSHRTSGSWNTGELFFGEGSRLTVL.

This clone was observed once. The gene calls are TRBV9 and TRBJ2-5, with TRBD1 matching over 7 bases. With 1 base clipped from V and 4 bases from J, the junction kept 10 bases outside the gene matches. This CDR3 has 16 residues. CDR1 is SGDLS and CDR2 is YYNGEE in the germline V gene. CDR3 region: CASSVSTGVGGETQYF. CDR3 nucleotides: TGTGCCAGCAGCGTAAGCACAGGGGTGGGTGGAGAGACCCAGTACTTC.